The subject of this entry is one T cell receptor beta chain. This specimen belongs to a study of blood T cell repertoires in COVID-19. Study at large: Whether acute or convalescent, the COVID-19 samples came from the United States, Italy and Spain.

This CDR3 has 17 amino acids. Germline trimming cut 5 bases from V and 0 bases from J; bases unmatched to any gene: 12. Looked up from germline, CDR1 is LGHDT and CDR2 is YNNKEL (reference sequence). Original processing notes: The authors estimated nucleated cell counts from reference gene primer amplification. Some clones are missing from TCRdb's copy, which holds only in-frame ones; the method was immunoSEQ multiplex PCR. The DNA gave D and trimming, while V, J and clone size come from that table. Of 130,000 or so clones detected, 88% appear once; the ten largest clones hold 7.6%. The origin of this receptor is a man aged 45-65 years with acute or convalescent COVID-19. Sequenced: peripheral blood. The V call is TRBV3-1 (or the pseudogene TRBV3-2), the J call TRBJ1-1; 7 bases match TRBD1. CDR3 loop: CASSGGQRRRMNTEAFF. For the CDR3, the DNA is TGTGCCAGCAGCGGGGGACAGCGAAGACGTATGAACACTGAAGCTTTCTTT.